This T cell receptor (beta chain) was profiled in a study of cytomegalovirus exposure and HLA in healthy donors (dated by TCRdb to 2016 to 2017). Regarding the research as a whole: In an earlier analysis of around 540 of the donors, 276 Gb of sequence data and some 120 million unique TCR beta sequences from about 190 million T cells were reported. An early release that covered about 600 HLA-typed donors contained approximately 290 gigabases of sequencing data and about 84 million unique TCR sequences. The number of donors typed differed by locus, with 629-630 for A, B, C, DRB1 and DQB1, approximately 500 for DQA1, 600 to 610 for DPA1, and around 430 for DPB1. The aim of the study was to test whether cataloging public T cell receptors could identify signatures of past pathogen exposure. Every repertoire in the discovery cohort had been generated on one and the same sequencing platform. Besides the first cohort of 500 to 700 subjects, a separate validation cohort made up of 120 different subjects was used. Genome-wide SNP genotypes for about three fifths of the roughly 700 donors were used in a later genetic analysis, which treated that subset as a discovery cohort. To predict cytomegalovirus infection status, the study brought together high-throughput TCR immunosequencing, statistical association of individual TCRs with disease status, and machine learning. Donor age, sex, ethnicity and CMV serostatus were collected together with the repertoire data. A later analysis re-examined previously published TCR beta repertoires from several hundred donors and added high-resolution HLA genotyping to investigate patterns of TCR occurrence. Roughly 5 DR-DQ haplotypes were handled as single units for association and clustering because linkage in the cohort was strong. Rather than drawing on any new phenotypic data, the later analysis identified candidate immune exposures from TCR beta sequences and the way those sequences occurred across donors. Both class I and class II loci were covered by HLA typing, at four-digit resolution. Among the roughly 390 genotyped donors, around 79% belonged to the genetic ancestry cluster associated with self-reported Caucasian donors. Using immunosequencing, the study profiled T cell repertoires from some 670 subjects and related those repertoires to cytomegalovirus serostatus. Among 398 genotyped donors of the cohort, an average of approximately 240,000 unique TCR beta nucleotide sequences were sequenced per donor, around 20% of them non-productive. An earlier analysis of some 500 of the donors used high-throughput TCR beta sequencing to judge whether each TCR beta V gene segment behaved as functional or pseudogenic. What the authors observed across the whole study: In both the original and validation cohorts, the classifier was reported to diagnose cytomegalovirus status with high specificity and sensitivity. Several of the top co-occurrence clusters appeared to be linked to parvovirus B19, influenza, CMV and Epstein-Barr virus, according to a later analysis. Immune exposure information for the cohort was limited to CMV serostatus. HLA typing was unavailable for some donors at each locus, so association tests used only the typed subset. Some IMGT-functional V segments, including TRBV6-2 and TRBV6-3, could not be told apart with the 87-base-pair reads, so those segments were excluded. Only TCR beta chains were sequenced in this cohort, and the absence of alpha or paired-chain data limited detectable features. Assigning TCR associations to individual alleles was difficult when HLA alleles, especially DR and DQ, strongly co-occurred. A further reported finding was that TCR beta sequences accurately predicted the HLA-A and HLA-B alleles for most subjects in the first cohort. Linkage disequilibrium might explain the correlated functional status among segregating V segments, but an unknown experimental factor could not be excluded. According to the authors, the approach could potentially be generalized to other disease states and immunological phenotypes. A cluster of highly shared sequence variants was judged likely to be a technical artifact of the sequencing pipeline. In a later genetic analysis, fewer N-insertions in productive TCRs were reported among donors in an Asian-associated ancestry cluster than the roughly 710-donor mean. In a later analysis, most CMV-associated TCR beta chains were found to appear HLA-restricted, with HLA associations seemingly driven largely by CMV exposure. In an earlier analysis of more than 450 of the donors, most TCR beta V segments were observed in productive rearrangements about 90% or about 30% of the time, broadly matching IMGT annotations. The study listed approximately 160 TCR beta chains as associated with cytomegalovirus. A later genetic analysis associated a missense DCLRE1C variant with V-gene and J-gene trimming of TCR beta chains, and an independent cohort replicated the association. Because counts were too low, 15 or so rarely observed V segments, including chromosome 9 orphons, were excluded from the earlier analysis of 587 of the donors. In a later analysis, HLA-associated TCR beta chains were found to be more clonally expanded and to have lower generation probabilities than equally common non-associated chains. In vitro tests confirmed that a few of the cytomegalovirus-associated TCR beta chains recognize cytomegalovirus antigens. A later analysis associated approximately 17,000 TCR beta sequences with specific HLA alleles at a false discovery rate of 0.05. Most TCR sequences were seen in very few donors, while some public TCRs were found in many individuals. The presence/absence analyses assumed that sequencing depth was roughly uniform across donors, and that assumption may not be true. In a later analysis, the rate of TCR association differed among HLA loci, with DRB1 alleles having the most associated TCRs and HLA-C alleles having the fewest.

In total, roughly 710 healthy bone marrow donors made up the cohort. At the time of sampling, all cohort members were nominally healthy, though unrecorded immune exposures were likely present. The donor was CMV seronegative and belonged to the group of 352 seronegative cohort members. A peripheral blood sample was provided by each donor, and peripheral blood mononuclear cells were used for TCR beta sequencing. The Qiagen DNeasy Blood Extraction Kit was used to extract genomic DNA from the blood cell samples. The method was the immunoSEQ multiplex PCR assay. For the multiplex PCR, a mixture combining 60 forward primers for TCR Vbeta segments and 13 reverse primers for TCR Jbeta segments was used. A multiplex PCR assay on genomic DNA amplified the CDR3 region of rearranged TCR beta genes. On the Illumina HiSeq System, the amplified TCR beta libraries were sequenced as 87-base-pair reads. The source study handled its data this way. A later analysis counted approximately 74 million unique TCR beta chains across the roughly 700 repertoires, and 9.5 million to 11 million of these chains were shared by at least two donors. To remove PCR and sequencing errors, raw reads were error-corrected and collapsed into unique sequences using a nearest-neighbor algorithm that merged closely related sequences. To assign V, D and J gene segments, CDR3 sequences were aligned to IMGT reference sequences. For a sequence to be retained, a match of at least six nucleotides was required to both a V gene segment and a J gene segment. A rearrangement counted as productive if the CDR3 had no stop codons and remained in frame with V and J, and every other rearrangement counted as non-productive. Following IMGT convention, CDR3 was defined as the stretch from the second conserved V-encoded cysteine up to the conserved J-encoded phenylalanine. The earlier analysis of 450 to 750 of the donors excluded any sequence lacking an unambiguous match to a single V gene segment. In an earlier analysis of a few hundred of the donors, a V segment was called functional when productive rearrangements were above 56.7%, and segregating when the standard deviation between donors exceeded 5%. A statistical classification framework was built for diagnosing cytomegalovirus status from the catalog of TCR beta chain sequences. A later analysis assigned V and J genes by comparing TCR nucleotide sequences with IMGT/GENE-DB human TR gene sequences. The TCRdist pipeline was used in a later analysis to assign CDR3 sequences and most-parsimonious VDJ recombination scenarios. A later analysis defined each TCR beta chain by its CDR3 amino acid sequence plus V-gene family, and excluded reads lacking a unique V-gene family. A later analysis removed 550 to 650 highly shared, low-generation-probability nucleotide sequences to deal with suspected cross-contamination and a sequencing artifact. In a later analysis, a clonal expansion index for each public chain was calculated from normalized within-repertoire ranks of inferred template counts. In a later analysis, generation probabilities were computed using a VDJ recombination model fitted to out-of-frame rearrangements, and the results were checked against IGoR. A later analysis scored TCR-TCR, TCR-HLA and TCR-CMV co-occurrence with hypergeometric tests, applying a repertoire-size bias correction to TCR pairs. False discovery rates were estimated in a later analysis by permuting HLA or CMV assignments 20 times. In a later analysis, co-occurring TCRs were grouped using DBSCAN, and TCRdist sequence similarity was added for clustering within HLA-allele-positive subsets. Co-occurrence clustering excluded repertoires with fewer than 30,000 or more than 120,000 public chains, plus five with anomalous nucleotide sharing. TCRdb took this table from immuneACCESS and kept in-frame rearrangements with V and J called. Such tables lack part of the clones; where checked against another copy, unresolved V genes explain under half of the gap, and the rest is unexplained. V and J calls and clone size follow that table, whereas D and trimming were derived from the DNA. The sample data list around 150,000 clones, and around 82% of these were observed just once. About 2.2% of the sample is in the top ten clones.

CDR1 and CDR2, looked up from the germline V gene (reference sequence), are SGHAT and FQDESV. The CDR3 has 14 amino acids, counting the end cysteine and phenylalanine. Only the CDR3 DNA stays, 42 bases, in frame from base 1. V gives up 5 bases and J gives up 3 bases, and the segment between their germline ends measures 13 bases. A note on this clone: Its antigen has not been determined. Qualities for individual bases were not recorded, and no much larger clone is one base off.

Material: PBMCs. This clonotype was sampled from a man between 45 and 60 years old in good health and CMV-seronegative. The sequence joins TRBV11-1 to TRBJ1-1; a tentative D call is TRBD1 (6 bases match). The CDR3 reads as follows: CASSPQGGDTEAFF. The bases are TGTGCCAGCAGCCCACAGGGTGGAGACACTGAAGCTTTCTTT.